These 3 T cell receptor beta chains originate from one sample sequenced in a study of breast tumors, draining lymph nodes, adjacent tissues. TCRdb itself ran the multiplex PCR reads through MiXCR, one entry per CDR3 protein. In the table there are fewer than 150,000 distinct CDR3 sequences, over 20% of which are singletons. The lymph nodes were axillary draining lymph nodes from breast cancer patients. Sequenced material: axillary lymph node tissue. The receptor set was obtained from a female donor with breast cancer. Some clones in this sample may be carry-over from other donors' samples.

Concerning this clonotype itself: With a much larger clone just one base away, this may be a read error. The chain recombines TRBV12-5 with TRBJ2-3, with D possibly being TRBD2 (5 bases). Trimming cost V 5 bases and J 4 bases, with 19 bases left between them. This CDR3 is 16 amino acids long. Germline CDR1 LGHNT, CDR2 FRNRAP. CDR3 sequence: CASGLETTHSADTQYF. CDR3 DNA: TGTGCTAGTGGTCTTGAGACTACGCACAGCGCAGATACGCAGTATTTT.

Many counts were recorded for this clonotype. Written as DNA, the CDR3 is TGTGCCAGCAGCCCCCGAACAGGGGATATTCGGGACGAGCAGTACTTC. Translation: CASSPRTGDIRDEQYF. The chain joins TRBV11-2 to TRBJ2-7; TRBD1 matches 7 bases. The germline V gene has CDR1 SGHAT and CDR2 FQNNGV. J was trimmed by 5 bases and V by 5 bases; bases with no gene match: 15. This CDR3 region has 16 residues.

This clonotype was detected only a few times. The V gene is TRBV7-9, the J gene TRBJ2-4, with 11 bases fitting TRBD1. The germline gives CDR1 SEHNR, CDR2 FQNEAQ (reference sequence). With 4 bases clipped from V and 1 base from J, the junction kept 15 bases outside the gene matches. The CDR3 totals 20 residues. The DNA for the CDR3 is TGTGCCAGCAGCTACGCCCGGGACAGGGGGGCCCTAGGGGCCAAAAACATTCAGTACTTC. This gives the protein CASSYARDRGALGAKNIQYF. The full variable domain, in which reference TRBV7-9 and TRBJ2-4 provide the parts outside the CDR3, is DTGVSQNPRHKITKRGQNVTFRCDPISEHNRLYWYRQTLGQGPEFLTYFQNEAQLEKSRLLSDRFSAERPKGSFSTLEIQRTEQGDSAMYLCASSYARDRGALGAKNIQYFGAGTRLSVL.